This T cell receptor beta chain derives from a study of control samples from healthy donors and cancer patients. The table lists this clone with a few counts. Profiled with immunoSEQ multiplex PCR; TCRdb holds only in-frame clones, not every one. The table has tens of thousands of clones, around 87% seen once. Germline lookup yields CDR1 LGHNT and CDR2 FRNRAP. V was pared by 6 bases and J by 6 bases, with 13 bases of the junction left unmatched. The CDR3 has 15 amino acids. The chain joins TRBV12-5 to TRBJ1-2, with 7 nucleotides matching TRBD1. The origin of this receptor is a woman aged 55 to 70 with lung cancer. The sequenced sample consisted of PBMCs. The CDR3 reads CASGTTVKGANGYTF. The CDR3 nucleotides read TGTGCTAGTGGCACTACTGTGAAGGGGGCAAATGGCTACACCTTC.